This TCR beta chain comes out of a study of blood T cell repertoires in COVID-19. Only one count was recorded for this clone. Original handling: Scientists estimated how many nucleated cells there were by amplifying reference gene primers. Using immunoSEQ multiplex PCR, the repertoire was profiled, and TCRdb retains in-frame clones only, with some absent. The V and J calls and clone size come from that table; D and trimming were worked out from the DNA. This sample has some 150,000 clones, with approximately 90% found just once. The sample consisted of peripheral blood. The origin of this receptor is a woman of 80 years or more with acute or convalescent COVID-19.

This chain's CDR3 is CASIPGQGARNQPQHF. The CDR3 DNA sequence: TGTGCCAGCATACCGGGACAGGGGGCGCGGAATCAGCCCCAGCATTTT. V is TRBV28 and J is TRBJ1-5, with 12 bases fitting TRBD1. There are 16 residues in the CDR3. The germline CDR1 and CDR2 sequences are MDHEN and SYDVKM. The V and J ends lost 7 bases and 4 bases, in that order; junction bases with no gene match: 8.